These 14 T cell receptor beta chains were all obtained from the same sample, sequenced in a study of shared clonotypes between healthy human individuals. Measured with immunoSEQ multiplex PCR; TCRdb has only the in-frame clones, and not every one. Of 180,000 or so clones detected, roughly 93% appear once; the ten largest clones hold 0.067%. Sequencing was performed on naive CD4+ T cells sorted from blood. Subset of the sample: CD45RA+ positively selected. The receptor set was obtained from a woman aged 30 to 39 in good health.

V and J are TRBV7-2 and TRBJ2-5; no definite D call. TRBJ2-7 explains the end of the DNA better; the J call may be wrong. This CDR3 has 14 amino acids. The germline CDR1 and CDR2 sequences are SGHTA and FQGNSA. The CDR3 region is CASSLSPLWGEQYF. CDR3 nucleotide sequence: TGTGCCAGCAGCTTAAGCCCTCTCTGGGGCGAGCAGTACTTC.

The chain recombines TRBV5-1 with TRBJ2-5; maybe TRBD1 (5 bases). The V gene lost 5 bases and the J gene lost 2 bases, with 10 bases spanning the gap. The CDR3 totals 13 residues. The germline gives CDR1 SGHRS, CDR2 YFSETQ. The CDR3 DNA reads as TGCGCCAGCAGTTGGGGCCCTCAAGAGACCCAGTACTTC. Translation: CASSWGPQETQYF.

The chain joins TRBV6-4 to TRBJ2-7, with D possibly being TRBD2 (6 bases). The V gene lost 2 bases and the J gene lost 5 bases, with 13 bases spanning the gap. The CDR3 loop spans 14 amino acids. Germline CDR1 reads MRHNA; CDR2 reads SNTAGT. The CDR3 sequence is CASSDTGRCDEQYF. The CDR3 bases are TGTGCCAGCAGTGACACCGGGAGATGTGACGAGCAGTACTTC.

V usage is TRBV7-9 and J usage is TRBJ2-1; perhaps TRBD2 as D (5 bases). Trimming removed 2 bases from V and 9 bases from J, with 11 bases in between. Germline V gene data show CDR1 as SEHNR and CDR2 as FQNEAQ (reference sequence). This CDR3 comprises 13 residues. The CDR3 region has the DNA TGTGCCAGCAGCTTACCGAGGGATAGTGAGCAGTTCTTC. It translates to CASSLPRDSEQFF. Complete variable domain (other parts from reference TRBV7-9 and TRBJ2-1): DTGVSQNPRHKITKRGQNVTFRCDPISEHNRLYWYRQTLGQGPEFLTYFQNEAQLEKSRLLSDRFSAERPKGSFSTLEIQRTEQGDSAMYLCASSLPRDSEQFFGPGTRLTVL.

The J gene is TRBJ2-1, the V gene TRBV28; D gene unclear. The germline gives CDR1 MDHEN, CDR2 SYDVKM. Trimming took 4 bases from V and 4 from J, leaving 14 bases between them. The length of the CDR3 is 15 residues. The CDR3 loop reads CASSSQSDEYNEQFF. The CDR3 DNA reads TGTGCCAGCAGTTCTCAATCGGACGAGTACAATGAGCAGTTCTTC.

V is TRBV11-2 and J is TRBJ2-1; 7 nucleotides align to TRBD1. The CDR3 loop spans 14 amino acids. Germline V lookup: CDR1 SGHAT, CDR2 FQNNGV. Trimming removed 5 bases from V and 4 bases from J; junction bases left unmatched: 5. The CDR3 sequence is CASSGPGQYNEQFF. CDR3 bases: TGTGCCAGCAGCGGACCGGGACAGTACAATGAGCAGTTCTTC. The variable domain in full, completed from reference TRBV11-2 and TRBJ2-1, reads EAGVAQSPRYKIIEKRQSVAFWCNPISGHATLYWYQQILGQGPKLLIQFQNNGVVDDSQLPKDRFSAERLKGVDSTLKIQPAKLEDSAVYLCASSGPGQYNEQFFGPGTRLTVL.

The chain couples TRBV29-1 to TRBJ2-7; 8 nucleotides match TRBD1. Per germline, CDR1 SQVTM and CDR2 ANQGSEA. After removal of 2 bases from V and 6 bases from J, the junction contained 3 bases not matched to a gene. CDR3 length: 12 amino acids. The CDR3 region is CSVESDRGEQYF. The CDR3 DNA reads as TGCAGCGTTGAATCAGACAGGGGCGAGCAGTACTTC.

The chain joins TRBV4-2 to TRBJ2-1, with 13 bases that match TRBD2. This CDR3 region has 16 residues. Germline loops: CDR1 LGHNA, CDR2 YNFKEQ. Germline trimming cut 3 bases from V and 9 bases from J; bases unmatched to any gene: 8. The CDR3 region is CASSQDTSGGVSEQFF. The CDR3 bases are TGTGCCAGCAGCCAGGACACTAGCGGGGGGGTGAGTGAGCAGTTCTTC.

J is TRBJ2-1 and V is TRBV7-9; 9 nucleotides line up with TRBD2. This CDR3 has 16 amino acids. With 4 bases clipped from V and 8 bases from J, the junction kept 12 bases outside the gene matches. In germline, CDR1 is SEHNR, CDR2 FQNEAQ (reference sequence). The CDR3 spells CASSSQAGGRLDEQFF. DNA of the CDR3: TGTGCCAGCAGCTCTCAAGCGGGAGGAAGGCTTGATGAGCAGTTCTTC.

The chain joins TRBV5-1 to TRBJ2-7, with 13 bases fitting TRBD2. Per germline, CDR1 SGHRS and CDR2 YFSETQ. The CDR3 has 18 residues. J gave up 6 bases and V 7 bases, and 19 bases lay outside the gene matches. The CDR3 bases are TGCGCCAGCGCCGTCGGACTAGCGGGAGTCCTTCGCTACGGCGAGCAGTACTTC. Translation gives CASAVGLAGVLRYGEQYF.

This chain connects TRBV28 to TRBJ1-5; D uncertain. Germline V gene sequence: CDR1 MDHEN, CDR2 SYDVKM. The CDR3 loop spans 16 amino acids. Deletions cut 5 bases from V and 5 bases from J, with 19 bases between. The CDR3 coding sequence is TGTGCCAGCAGTCCCGACCACGGACTTAACGATCAGCCCCAGCATTTT. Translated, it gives CASSPDHGLNDQPQHF.

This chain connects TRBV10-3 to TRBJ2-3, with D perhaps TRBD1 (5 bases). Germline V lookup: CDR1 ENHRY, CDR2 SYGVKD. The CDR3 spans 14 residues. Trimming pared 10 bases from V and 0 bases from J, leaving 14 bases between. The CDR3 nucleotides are TGTGCCACCCAGGGCTCTACTAGCACAGATACGCAGTATTTT. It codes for CATQGSTSTDTQYF.

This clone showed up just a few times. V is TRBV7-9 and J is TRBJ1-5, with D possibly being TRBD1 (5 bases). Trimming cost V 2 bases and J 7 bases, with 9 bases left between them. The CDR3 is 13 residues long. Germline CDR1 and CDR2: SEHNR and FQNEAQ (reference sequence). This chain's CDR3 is CASSLLEGQPQHF. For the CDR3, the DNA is TGTGCCAGCAGCTTATTGGAGGGGCAGCCCCAGCATTTT.

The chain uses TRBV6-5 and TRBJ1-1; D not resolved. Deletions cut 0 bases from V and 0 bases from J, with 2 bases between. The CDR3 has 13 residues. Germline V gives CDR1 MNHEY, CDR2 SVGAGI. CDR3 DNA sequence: TGTGCCAGCAGTTACTCGTTGAACACTGAAGCTTTCTTT. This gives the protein CASSYSLNTEAFF.